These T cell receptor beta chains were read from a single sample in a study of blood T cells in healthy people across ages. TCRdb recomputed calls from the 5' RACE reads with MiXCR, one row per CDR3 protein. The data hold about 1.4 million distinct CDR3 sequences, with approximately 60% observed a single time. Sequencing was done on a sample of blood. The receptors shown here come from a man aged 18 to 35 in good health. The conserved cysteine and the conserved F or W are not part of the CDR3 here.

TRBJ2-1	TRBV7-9	ASALGAGGYNEQF
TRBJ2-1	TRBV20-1	SATRLTYNEQF
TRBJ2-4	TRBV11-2	ASSFDRGSAKNIQY
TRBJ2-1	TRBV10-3	AIVGQGGNEQF
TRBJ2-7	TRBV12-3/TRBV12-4	ASKLRSEQY
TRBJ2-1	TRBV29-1	SAEANLFRDEQF
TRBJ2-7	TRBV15	ATSGTGGSYEQY
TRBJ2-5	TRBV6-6	ASSYSLTAQETQY
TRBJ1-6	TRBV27	ASSSLQLPNSPLH
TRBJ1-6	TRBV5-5	ASSFDVASSPLH
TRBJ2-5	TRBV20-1	SARDGVNSQETQY
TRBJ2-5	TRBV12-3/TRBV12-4	ASSSRDRVETQY
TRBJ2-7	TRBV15	ATLSGAEQY
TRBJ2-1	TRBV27	ASSLSWTFLEQF
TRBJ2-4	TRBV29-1	SVVDSFRVAKNIQY
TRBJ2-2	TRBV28	ASSLRTGGSGELF
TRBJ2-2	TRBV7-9	ASPASLGLNTGELF
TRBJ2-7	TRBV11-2	ASSGLPPGLLNEQY
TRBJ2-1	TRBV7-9	ASSLVESLSSYNEQF
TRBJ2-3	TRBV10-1	ASKKGLGQDTQY
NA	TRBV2	ASSDTQDRENNEQY
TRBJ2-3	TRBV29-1	SATFSGGSTDTQY
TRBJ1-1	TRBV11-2	ASTADSYEAF
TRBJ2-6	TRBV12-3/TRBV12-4	ASSSHTSSGANVLT
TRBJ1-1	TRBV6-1	ASSPRGYEAF
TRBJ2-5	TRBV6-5	ASSYSGRFQETQY
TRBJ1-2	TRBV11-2	ASSTLRHSFNYGYT
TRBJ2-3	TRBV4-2	ASSQVVGTGPTDTQY
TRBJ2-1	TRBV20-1	SARATSGRTPGYNEQF
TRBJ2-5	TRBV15	ATSRAVLVETQY
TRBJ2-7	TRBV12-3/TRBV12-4	ASSSAGTSFSYEQY
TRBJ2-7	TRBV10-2	TSSEFNYEQY
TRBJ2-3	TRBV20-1	SGREGMGTDTQY
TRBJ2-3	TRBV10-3	AISDRITDTQY
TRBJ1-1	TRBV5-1	ASSLTTAYSNTEAF
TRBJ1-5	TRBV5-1	ASSLGQGNTTPQH
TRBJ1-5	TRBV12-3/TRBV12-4	ASSFLLSNQPQH
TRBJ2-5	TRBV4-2	ASSQDSVSASGQETQY
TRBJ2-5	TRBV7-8	ASSSRDMETQY
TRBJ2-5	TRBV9	ASSGDGAPLAGGHNEQY
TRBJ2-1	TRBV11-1	ASSGVGHYYNEQF
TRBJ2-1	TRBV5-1	ASSLSDNSYNEQF
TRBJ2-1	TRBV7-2	ASRPGPTWGEQF
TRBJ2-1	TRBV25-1	ASSEAVPTYNEQF
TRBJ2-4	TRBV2	ASSGVQGENFEQY
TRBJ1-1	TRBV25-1	ASSAGSRGTEAF
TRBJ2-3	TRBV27	ASSSETASTDTQY
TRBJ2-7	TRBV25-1	ASSEQGSHEQY
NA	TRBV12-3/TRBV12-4	ASSFKGEPYEQY
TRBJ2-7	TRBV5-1	ASSVYLAGTPSYEQY
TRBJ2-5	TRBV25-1	ASSELTVETQY
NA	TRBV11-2	ASSPLRGRAPETQY
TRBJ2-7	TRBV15	ATSNISGGEQY
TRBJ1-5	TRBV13	ASSSSGAINQPQH
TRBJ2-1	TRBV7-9	ASSASGTNEQF